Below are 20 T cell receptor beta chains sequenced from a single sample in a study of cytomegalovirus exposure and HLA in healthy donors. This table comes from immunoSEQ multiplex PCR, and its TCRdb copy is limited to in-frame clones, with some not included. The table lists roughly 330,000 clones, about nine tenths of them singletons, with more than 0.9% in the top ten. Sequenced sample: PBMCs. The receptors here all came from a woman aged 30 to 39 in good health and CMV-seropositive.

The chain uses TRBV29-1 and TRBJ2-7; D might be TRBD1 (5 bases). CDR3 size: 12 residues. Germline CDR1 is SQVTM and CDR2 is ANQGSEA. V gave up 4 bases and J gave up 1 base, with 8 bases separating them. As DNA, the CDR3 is TGCAGCGTTGTTGACAGTTCCTACGAGCAGTACTTC. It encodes CSVVDSSYEQYF.

The CDR3 loop reads CASLSTGGQSYEQYF. In nucleotides, the CDR3 is TGTGCCAGCCTTTCCACAGGGGGACAGTCCTACGAGCAGTACTTC. The genes are TRBV28 and TRBJ2-7; TRBD1 agrees at 8 bases. CDR1 and CDR2 (germline): MDHEN, SYDVKM. The CDR3 contains 15 residues. After removal of 8 bases from V and 1 base from J, the junction contained 10 bases not matched to a gene.

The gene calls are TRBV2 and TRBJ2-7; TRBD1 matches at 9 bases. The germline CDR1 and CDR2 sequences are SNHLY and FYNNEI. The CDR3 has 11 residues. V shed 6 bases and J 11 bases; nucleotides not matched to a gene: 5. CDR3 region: CASRRDREKYF. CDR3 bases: TGTGCCAGCAGGAGGGACAGGGAGAAGTACTTC.

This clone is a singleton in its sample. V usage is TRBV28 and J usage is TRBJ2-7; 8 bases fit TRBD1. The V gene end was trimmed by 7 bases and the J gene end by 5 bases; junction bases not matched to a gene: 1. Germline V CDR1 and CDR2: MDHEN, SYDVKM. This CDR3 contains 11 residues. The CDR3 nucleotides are TGTGCCAGCACAGGGGGCGACGAGCAGTACTTC. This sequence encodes CASTGGDEQYF.

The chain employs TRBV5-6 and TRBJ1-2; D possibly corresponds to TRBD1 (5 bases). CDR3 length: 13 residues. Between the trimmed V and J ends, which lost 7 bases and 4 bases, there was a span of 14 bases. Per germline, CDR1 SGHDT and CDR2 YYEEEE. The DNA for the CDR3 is TGTGCCAGCCTAACCTCAGGGATCTATGGCTACACCTTC. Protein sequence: CASLTSGIYGYTF.

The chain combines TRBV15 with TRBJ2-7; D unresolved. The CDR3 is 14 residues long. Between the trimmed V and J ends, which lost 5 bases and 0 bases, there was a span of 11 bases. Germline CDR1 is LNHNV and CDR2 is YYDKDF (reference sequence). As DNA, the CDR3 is TGTGCCACCAGCGGCACAAGGGACTCCTACGAGCAGTACTTC. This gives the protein CATSGTRDSYEQYF.

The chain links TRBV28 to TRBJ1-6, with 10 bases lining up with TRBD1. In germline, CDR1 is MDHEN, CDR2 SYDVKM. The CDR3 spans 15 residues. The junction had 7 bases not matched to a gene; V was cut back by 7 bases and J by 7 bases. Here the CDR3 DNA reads TGTGCCAGCAAACCTCCGGGACAGGGGAATTCACCCCTCCACTTT. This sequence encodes CASKPPGQGNSPLHF.

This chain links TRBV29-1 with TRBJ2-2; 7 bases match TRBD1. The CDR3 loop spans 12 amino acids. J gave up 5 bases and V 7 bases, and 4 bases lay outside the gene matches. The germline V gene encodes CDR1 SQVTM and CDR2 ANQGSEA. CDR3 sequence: CSAGTATGELFF. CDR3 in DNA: TGCAGCGCCGGGACAGCTACCGGGGAGCTGTTTTTT.

The CDR3, as DNA: TGTGCCAGCAGCTTAATTCTGGGGGACAATGAGCAGTTCTTC. Its protein is CASSLILGDNEQFF. The V and J genes are TRBV11-2 and TRBJ2-1; the D gene could be TRBD1 or TRBD2 (5 bases each). The V and J ends lost 2 bases and 5 bases respectively, with 10 bases between them. Germline V lookup: CDR1 SGHAT, CDR2 FQNNGV. CDR3 length: 14 amino acids. Complete variable domain (other parts from reference TRBV11-2 and TRBJ2-1): EAGVAQSPRYKIIEKRQSVAFWCNPISGHATLYWYQQILGQGPKLLIQFQNNGVVDDSQLPKDRFSAERLKGVDSTLKIQPAKLEDSAVYLCASSLILGDNEQFFGPGTRLTVL.

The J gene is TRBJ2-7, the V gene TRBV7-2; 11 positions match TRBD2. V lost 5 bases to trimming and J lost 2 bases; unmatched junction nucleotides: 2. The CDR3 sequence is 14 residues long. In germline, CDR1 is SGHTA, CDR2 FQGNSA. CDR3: CASSPTSGAYEQYF. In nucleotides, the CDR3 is TGTGCCAGCAGCCCGACTAGCGGGGCCTACGAGCAGTACTTC. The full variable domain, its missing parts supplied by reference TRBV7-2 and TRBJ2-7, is GAGVSQSPSNKVTEKGKDVELRCDPISGHTALYWYRQSLGQGLEFLIYFQGNSAPDKSGLPSDRFSAERTGGSVSTLTIQRTQQEDSAVYLCASSPTSGAYEQYFGPGTRLTVT.

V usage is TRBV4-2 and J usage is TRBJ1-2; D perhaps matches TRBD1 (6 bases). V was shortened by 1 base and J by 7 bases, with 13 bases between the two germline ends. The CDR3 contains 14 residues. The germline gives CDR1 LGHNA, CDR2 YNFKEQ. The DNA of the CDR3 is TGTGCCAGCAGCCAAGGACAGGAGCTTCGTGGCTACACCTTC. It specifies CASSQGQELRGYTF.

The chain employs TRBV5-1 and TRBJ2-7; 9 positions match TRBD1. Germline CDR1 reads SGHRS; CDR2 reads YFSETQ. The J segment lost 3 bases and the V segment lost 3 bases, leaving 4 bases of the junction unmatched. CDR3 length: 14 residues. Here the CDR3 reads CASSSGTGNYEQYF. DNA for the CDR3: TGCGCCAGCAGCTCCGGGACAGGGAACTACGAGCAGTACTTC. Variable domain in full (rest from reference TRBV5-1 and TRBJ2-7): KAGVTQTPRYLIKTRGQQVTLSCSPISGHRSVSWYQQTPGQGLQFLFEYFSETQRNKGNFPGRFSGRQFSNSRSEMNVSTLELGDSALYLCASSSGTGNYEQYFGPGTRLTVT.

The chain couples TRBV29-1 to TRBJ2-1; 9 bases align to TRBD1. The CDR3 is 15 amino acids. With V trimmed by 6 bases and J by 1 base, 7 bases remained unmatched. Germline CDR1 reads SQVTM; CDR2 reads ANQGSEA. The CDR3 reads CSVPAGTGSYNEQFF. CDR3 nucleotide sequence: TGCAGCGTCCCCGCCGGGACAGGGTCCTACAATGAGCAGTTCTTC.

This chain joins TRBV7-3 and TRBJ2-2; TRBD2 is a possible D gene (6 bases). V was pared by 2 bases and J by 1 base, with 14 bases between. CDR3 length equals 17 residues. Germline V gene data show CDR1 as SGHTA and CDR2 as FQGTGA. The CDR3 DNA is TGTGCCAGCAGCTTAGCGGGTTGGGGACTGAACACCGGGGAGCTGTTTTTT. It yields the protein CASSLAGWGLNTGELFF. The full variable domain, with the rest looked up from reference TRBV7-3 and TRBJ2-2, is GAGVSQTPSNKVTEKGKYVELRCDPISGHTALYWYRQSLGQGPEFLIYFQGTGAADDSGLPNDRFFAVRPEGSVSTLKIQRTERGDSAVYLCASSLAGWGLNTGELFFGEGSRLTVL.

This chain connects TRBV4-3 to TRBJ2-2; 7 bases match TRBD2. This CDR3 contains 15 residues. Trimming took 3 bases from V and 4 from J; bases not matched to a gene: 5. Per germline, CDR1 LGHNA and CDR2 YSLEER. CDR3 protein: CASSQAGVGTGELFF. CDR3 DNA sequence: TGCGCCAGCAGCCAGGCGGGAGTTGGCACCGGGGAGCTGTTTTTT.

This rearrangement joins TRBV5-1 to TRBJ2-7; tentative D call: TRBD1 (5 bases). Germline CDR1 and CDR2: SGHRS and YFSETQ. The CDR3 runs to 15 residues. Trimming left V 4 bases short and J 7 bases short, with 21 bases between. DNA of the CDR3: TGCGCCAGCAGCCCCGATCTAAGGGGTCCTAGGGAGCAGTACTTC. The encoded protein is CASSPDLRGPREQYF.

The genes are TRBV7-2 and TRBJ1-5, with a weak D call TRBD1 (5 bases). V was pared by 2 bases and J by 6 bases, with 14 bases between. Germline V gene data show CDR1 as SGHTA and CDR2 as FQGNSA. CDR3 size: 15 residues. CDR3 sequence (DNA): TGTGCCAGCAGCTTATCCGTCCAGGGAAGTCAGCCCCAGCATTTT. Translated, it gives CASSLSVQGSQPQHF.

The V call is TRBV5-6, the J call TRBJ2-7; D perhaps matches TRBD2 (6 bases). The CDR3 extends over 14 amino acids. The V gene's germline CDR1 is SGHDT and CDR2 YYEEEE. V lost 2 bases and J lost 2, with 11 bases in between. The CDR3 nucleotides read TGTGCCAGCAGCTTTGGAGGGGTCCCCTACGAGCAGTACTTC. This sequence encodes CASSFGGVPYEQYF.

CDR3 DNA sequence: TGTGCCAGCAGCGCCCGGTTCACTAGCGGGAGGGCCTACGAGCAGTACTTC. Amino acid sequence: CASSARFTSGRAYEQYF. The chain couples TRBV7-6 to TRBJ2-7; TRBD2 aligns across 13 bases. The J segment lost 2 bases and the V segment lost 5 bases, leaving 9 bases of the junction unmatched. The CDR3 runs 17 residues. Looked up from germline, CDR1 is SGHVS and CDR2 is FNYEAQ.

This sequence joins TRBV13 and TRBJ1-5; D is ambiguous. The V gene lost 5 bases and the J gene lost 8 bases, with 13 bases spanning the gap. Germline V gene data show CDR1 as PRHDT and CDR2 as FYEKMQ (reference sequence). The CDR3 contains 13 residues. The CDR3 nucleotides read TGTGCCAGCAGCCCGGGCGGGAGGGAGCCCCAGCATTTT. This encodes CASSPGGREPQHF.